This is a list of T cell receptor beta chains from one sample in a study of blood T cell repertoires in COVID-19. The table came from immunoSEQ multiplex PCR; TCRdb's copy has only in-frame clones and leaves some out. The table shows over 100,000 clones, with roughly 76% occurring only once. The specimen was peripheral blood. All receptors come from a human donor in a cohort sampled during active COVID-19. Each CDR3 is given with its conserved first and last residue. A D gene is named only where the DNA matches it firmly. Part of the rows lack a size; the others show once, few, many or a class for expanded clones.

V gene: TRBV5-1; CDR3 length: 17; J gene: TRBJ2-5; clone size: .; D gene: TRBD2; CDR3 protein: CASSRGTSGRTGETQYF; CDR3 DNA: TGCGCCAGCAGCAGGGGGACTAGCGGGAGAACAGGCGAGACCCAGTACTTC
V gene: TRBV5-6; CDR3 length: 12; J gene: TRBJ1-1; clone size: .; D gene: .; CDR3 protein: CASSLQGTEAFF; CDR3 DNA: TGTGCCAGCAGCCTCCAGGGTACTGAAGCTTTCTTT
V gene: TRBV7-2; CDR3 length: 13; J gene: TRBJ1-1; clone size: .; D gene: TRBD1; CDR3 protein: CASSYRQGAEAFF; CDR3 DNA: TGTGCCAGCAGTTATCGACAGGGGGCTGAAGCTTTCTTT
V gene: TRBV6-5; CDR3 length: 12; J gene: TRBJ2-7; clone size: once; D gene: TRBD1; CDR3 protein: CASKTGGDEQYF; CDR3 DNA: TGTGCCAGCAAGACAGGGGGCGACGAGCAGTACTTC
V gene: TRBV4-2; CDR3 length: 18; J gene: TRBJ2-1; clone size: .; D gene: TRBD1; CDR3 protein: CASSQAGLDRVKVNEQFF; CDR3 DNA: TGTGCCAGCAGCCAAGCCGGGCTGGACAGGGTTAAGGTAAATGAGCAGTTCTTC
V gene: TRBV10-3; CDR3 length: 15; J gene: TRBJ2-7; clone size: .; D gene: .; CDR3 protein: CAISETGTPSYEQYF; CDR3 DNA: TGTGCCATCAGTGAGACCGGGACACCGAGCTACGAGCAGTACTTC
V gene: TRBV30; CDR3 length: 14; J gene: TRBJ1-2; clone size: .; D gene: TRBD1; CDR3 protein: CAWSVKTGVYGYTF; CDR3 DNA: TGTGCCTGGAGTGTAAAGACAGGGGTCTATGGCTACACCTTC
V gene: TRBV5-1; CDR3 length: 14; J gene: TRBJ1-4; clone size: .; D gene: .; CDR3 protein: CASSSGQRNEKLFF; CDR3 DNA: TGCGCCAGCAGCTCCGGACAGAGAAATGAAAAACTGTTTTTT
V gene: TRBV2; CDR3 length: 13; J gene: TRBJ1-2; clone size: .; D gene: .; CDR3 protein: CASSEEGSYGYTF; CDR3 DNA: TGTGCCAGCAGTGAGGAGGGCTCCTATGGCTACACCTTC
V gene: TRBV3-1/TRBV3-2; CDR3 length: 21; J gene: TRBJ2-4; clone size: .; D gene: .; CDR3 protein: CASSQGPGGGGSRLVKNIQYF; CDR3 DNA: TGTGCCAGCAGCCAAGGACCTGGGGGCGGGGGTTCAAGGTTGGTTAAAAACATTCAGTACTTC
V gene: TRBV11-3; CDR3 length: 14; J gene: TRBJ2-5; clone size: few; D gene: .; CDR3 protein: CASKNTGTHETQYF; CDR3 DNA: TGTGCCAGCAAGAACACCGGGACACACGAGACCCAGTACTTC
V gene: TRBV28; CDR3 length: 12; J gene: TRBJ1-5; clone size: .; D gene: .; CDR3 protein: CASSETDQPQHF; CDR3 DNA: TGTGCCAGCAGTGAGACAGATCAGCCCCAGCATTTT
V gene: TRBV4-2; CDR3 length: 17; J gene: TRBJ1-2; clone size: .; D gene: TRBD1; CDR3 protein: CASSQNPGDRGTDGYTF; CDR3 DNA: TGTGCCAGCAGCCAAAATCCCGGGGACAGGGGGACGGATGGCTACACCTTC
V gene: TRBV9; CDR3 length: 15; J gene: TRBJ1-2; clone size: .; D gene: TRBD1; CDR3 protein: CASSLGTATNYGYTF; CDR3 DNA: TGTGCCAGCAGCCTAGGGACAGCAACTAACTATGGCTACACCTTC
V gene: TRBV6-5; CDR3 length: 11; J gene: TRBJ2-2; clone size: .; D gene: .; CDR3 protein: CASRAAGELFF; CDR3 DNA: TGTGCCAGCAGAGCGGCGGGGGAGCTGTTTTTT
V gene: TRBV5-6; CDR3 length: 11; J gene: TRBJ2-5; clone size: .; D gene: .; CDR3 protein: CASSFRETQYF; CDR3 DNA: TGTGCCAGCAGCTTTCGAGAGACCCAGTACTTC
V gene: TRBV23-1; CDR3 length: 16; J gene: TRBJ2-1; clone size: .; D gene: .; CDR3 protein: CASSQSGTLSYNEQFF; CDR3 DNA: TGCGCCAGCAGTCAATCCGGGACACTCTCCTACAATGAGCAGTTCTTC
V gene: TRBV5-8; CDR3 length: 15; J gene: TRBJ2-7; clone size: .; D gene: TRBD1; CDR3 protein: CASSLRDSFSYEQYF; CDR3 DNA: TGTGCCAGCAGCTTGCGGGACAGTTTCTCCTACGAGCAGTACTTC
V gene: TRBV6-1; CDR3 length: 14; J gene: TRBJ2-7; clone size: .; D gene: .; CDR3 protein: CASSEQGSRYEQYF; CDR3 DNA: TGTGCCAGCAGTGAGCAGGGGTCCCGGTACGAGCAGTACTTC
V gene: TRBV19; CDR3 length: 14; J gene: TRBJ1-4; clone size: .; D gene: .; CDR3 protein: CASSSGKENEKLFF; CDR3 DNA: TGTGCCAGTAGTTCCGGTAAAGAAAATGAAAAACTGTTTTTT
V gene: TRBV6-2/TRBV6-3; CDR3 length: 14; J gene: TRBJ1-2; clone size: few; D gene: .; CDR3 protein: CASSYYGQNYGYTF; CDR3 DNA: TGTGCCAGCAGTTACTACGGACAGAACTATGGCTACACCTTC
V gene: TRBV5-1; CDR3 length: 17; J gene: TRBJ2-7; clone size: .; D gene: TRBD2; CDR3 protein: CASSLRTSGRSSYEQYF; CDR3 DNA: TGCGCCAGCAGCTTGCGGACTAGCGGGAGATCCTCCTACGAGCAGTACTTC
V gene: TRBV11-2; CDR3 length: 17; J gene: TRBJ1-1; clone size: .; D gene: .; CDR3 protein: CASSLAVQVRHNTEAFF; CDR3 DNA: TGTGCCAGCAGCTTAGCAGTCCAGGTCCGGCACAACACTGAAGCTTTCTTT
V gene: TRBV7-3; CDR3 length: 14; J gene: TRBJ1-1; clone size: .; D gene: TRBD1; CDR3 protein: CASSVQGADTEAFF; CDR3 DNA: TGTGCCAGCAGCGTACAGGGGGCCGACACTGAAGCTTTCTTT
V gene: TRBV12-3/TRBV12-4; CDR3 length: 12; J gene: TRBJ2-7; clone size: few; D gene: .; CDR3 protein: CASSRQASEQYF; CDR3 DNA: TGTGCCAGCAGTAGACAGGCAAGCGAGCAGTACTTC
V gene: TRBV28; CDR3 length: 13; J gene: TRBJ2-7; clone size: once; D gene: .; CDR3 protein: CASSLPANYEQYF; CDR3 DNA: TGTGCCAGCAGTTTACCTGCTAACTACGAGCAGTACTTC
V gene: TRBV6-4; CDR3 length: 16; J gene: TRBJ2-1; clone size: .; D gene: TRBD2; CDR3 protein: CASSDYAGGGHNEQFF; CDR3 DNA: TGTGCCAGCAGTGACTACGCGGGAGGGGGGCACAATGAGCAGTTCTTC
V gene: TRBV28; CDR3 length: 15; J gene: TRBJ2-7; clone size: .; D gene: TRBD1; CDR3 protein: CASRRRDRGVLVQYF; CDR3 DNA: TGTGCCAGCAGAAGAAGGGACAGGGGCGTATTGGTGCAGTACTTC
V gene: TRBV28; CDR3 length: 15; J gene: TRBJ1-3; clone size: .; D gene: .; CDR3 protein: CASSSTRTAGNTIYF; CDR3 DNA: TGTGCCAGCAGTTCAACCCGGACAGCCGGAAACACCATATATTTT
V gene: TRBV11-2; CDR3 length: 17; J gene: TRBJ2-2; clone size: .; D gene: .; CDR3 protein: CASSSRGGPSNTGELFF; CDR3 DNA: TGTGCCAGCAGCTCGAGAGGAGGGCCTTCGAACACCGGGGAGCTGTTTTTT
V gene: TRBV19; CDR3 length: 12; J gene: TRBJ1-1; clone size: once; D gene: .; CDR3 protein: CASSMVDTEAFF; CDR3 DNA: TGTGCCAGTAGTATGGTAGACACTGAAGCTTTCTTT
V gene: TRBV7-9; CDR3 length: 14; J gene: TRBJ2-7; clone size: .; D gene: .; CDR3 protein: CASSLMVGSYEQYF; CDR3 DNA: TGTGCCAGCAGCTTAATGGTGGGCAGCTACGAGCAGTACTTC
V gene: TRBV7-3; CDR3 length: 15; J gene: TRBJ2-3; clone size: once; D gene: TRBD2; CDR3 protein: CASSPSGRAEDTQYF; CDR3 DNA: TGTGCCAGCAGCCCTAGCGGGAGGGCCGAAGATACGCAGTATTTT
V gene: TRBV14; CDR3 length: 17; J gene: TRBJ1-4; clone size: .; D gene: .; CDR3 protein: CASSQGKFTDHNEKLFF; CDR3 DNA: TGTGCCAGCAGCCAAGGGAAATTCACAGACCATAATGAAAAACTGTTTTTT
V gene: TRBV28; CDR3 length: 16; J gene: TRBJ2-7; clone size: once; D gene: TRBD2; CDR3 protein: CASRAATSGSSYEQYF; CDR3 DNA: TGTGCCAGCAGAGCCGCGACTAGCGGAAGCTCCTACGAGCAGTACTTC
V gene: TRBV18; CDR3 length: 22; J gene: TRBJ2-1; clone size: .; D gene: .; CDR3 protein: CASSPQKKRSTRTRPAEHEQFF; CDR3 DNA: TGTGCCAGCTCACCACAGAAAAAGCGATCGACTAGGACAAGGCCCGCGGAGCATGAGCAGTTCTTC
V gene: TRBV7-6; CDR3 length: 14; J gene: TRBJ1-1; clone size: .; D gene: TRBD1; CDR3 protein: CASSLDRGGTEAFF; CDR3 DNA: TGTGCCAGCAGCTTAGACAGGGGAGGAACTGAAGCTTTCTTT
V gene: TRBV7-3; CDR3 length: 14; J gene: TRBJ1-1; clone size: .; D gene: TRBD1; CDR3 protein: CASRPGTGVGEAFF; CDR3 DNA: TGTGCCAGCAGGCCCGGGACAGGGGTTGGGGAAGCTTTCTTT
V gene: TRBV5-1; CDR3 length: 16; J gene: TRBJ2-3; clone size: .; D gene: TRBD1; CDR3 protein: CASSVAGQGNLDTQYF; CDR3 DNA: TGCGCCAGCAGCGTGGCGGGACAGGGTAACTTAGATACGCAGTATTTT
V gene: TRBV12-3/TRBV12-4; CDR3 length: 13; J gene: TRBJ2-5; clone size: .; D gene: .; CDR3 protein: CASSLAEQETQYF; CDR3 DNA: TGTGCCAGCAGTTTGGCGGAACAAGAGACCCAGTACTTC